This entry lists 23 T cell receptor beta chains sequenced from one sample in a study of blood T cell repertoires in COVID-19. The repertoire was sequenced with immunoSEQ multiplex PCR; TCRdb's copy has only in-frame clones and lacks some. The data contain 130,000 or so clones, about four fifths of them singletons. The sequencing input was PBMCs or T cells enriched from blood (not recorded which). These receptors came from a woman in her 30s who had recovered from COVID-19.

The CDR3 bases are TGTGCCTGGCAGGAACAGGGTTTTCGCAATGAGCAGTTCTTC. Translated, it gives CAWQEQGFRNEQFF. This chain links TRBV30 with TRBJ2-1, with D perhaps matching TRBD1 (6 bases). Trimming shortened V by 5 bases and J by 6 bases, and 17 bases separated the two germline ends. Per the germline V gene, CDR1 is GTSNPN and CDR2 is SVGIG (reference sequence). The CDR3 covers 14 residues.

This clone was picked up a small number of times. The genes are TRBV27 and TRBJ2-3, with 8 bases matching TRBD2. J lost 2 bases, V lost 3 bases, and 1 base had no gene match. CDR1 MNHEY and CDR2 SMNVEV come from the germline V gene (reference sequence). CDR3 size: 14 residues. The DNA for the CDR3 is TGTGCCAGCAGTTTTAGCGGGACCACAGATACGCAGTATTTT. It codes for CASSFSGTTDTQYF.

V and J are TRBV7-9 and TRBJ2-7; D is perhaps TRBD2 (6 bases). This CDR3 has 13 amino acids. Trimming took 4 bases from V and 3 from J, leaving 10 bases between them. Germline CDR1 and CDR2: SEHNR and FQNEAQ (reference sequence). CDR3 sequence: CASSSSDRYEQYF. The CDR3 bases are TGTGCCAGCAGCTCTAGCGACCGCTACGAGCAGTACTTC.

Here the CDR3 DNA reads TGTGCCAGCAGTGACTCGACAGGGCAGGGCAATCAGCCCCAGCATTTT. Translation: CASSDSTGQGNQPQHF. The genes are TRBV6-4 and TRBJ1-5; the match to TRBD1 covers 7 bases. Trimming at V came to 0 bases and at J to 2 bases, leaving 4 bases not matched to a gene. CDR3 size: 16 residues. Germline CDR1 MRHNA, CDR2 SNTAGT.

The gene calls are TRBV15 and TRBJ1-5, with D possibly matching TRBD1 (5 bases). Germline CDR1 is LNHNV and CDR2 is YYDKDF (reference sequence). The CDR3 is 15 amino acids. The germline V and J ends were trimmed by 3 bases and 1 base, with 10 bases remaining between them. The CDR3 region has the DNA TGTGCCACCAGCAGTGGGACTGGGAGCAATCAGCCCCAGCATTTT. Amino acid sequence: CATSSGTGSNQPQHF.

The chain joins TRBV5-4 to TRBJ2-1; possible D gene TRBD1, 6 bases. V lost 1 base and J 3 bases, leaving 11 bases between the germline ends. Germline V gene sequence: CDR1 SGHNT, CDR2 YYREEE (reference sequence). The CDR3 totals 15 residues. The DNA for the CDR3 is TGTGCCAGCAGCTTGTGGGGGCAATTCTACAATGAGCAGTTCTTC. It translates to CASSLWGQFYNEQFF.

The rearrangement links TRBV4-2 to TRBJ1-1, with D unresolved. V lost 7 bases and J lost 2, with 17 bases in between. In germline, CDR1 is LGHNA, CDR2 YNFKEQ. The CDR3 runs 15 residues. The CDR3 protein is CASKKGGSSNTEAFF. In DNA, the CDR3 is TGTGCCAGCAAAAAGGGCGGGTCGTCCAACACTGAAGCTTTCTTT.

J is TRBJ2-7 and V is TRBV6-2 or TRBV6-3; perhaps TRBD1 as D (6 bases). The CDR3 has 14 amino acids. Germline lookup yields CDR1 MNHEY and CDR2 SVGEGT. V dropped 5 bases and J dropped 3 bases, with 14 bases sitting between them. The CDR3 DNA reads as TGTGCCAGCAGTCCCTGGACAGTCAACTACGAGCAGTACTTC. This translates into CASSPWTVNYEQYF.

The CDR3 region is CALLARGANEQFF. DNA for the CDR3: TGTGCCTTACTAGCGCGGGGGGCCAATGAGCAGTTCTTC. V and J are TRBV28 and TRBJ2-1; the match to TRBD2 covers 8 bases. Trimming at V came to 11 bases and at J to 6 bases, leaving 9 bases not matched to a gene. Germline V gene sequence: CDR1 MDHEN, CDR2 SYDVKM. CDR3 length: 13 residues. Filled out from reference TRBV28 and TRBJ2-1, the complete variable domain reads DVKVTQSSRYLVKRTGEKVFLECVQDMDHENMFWYRQDPGLGLRLIYFSYDVKMKEKGDIPEGYSVSREKKERFSLILESASTNQTSMYLCALLARGANEQFFGPGTRLTVL.

The chain links TRBV9 to TRBJ1-4, with a tentative D call TRBD1 (6 bases). This CDR3 is 17 amino acids long. Germline assignment: CDR1 SGDLS and CDR2 YYNGEE. Trimming pared 0 bases from V and 2 bases from J, leaving 14 bases between. The CDR3 DNA reads as TGTGCCAGCAGCGTAGGGGGGGGCAGGGCTACTAATGAAAAACTGTTTTTT. The encoded protein is CASSVGGGRATNEKLFF. Combining the CDR3 with reference TRBV9 and TRBJ1-4 gives the whole variable domain DSGVTQTPKHLITATGQRVTLRCSPRSGDLSVYWYQQSLDQGLQFLIQYYNGEERAKGNILERFSAQQFPDLHSELNLSSLELGDSALYFCASSVGGGRATNEKLFFGSGTQLSVL.

The table lists this clone with a few counts. The chain carries TRBV21-1 and TRBJ1-1. TRBV21-1 is labeled a pseudogene. The CDR3 consists of 15 residues. CDR3 loop: CASSILLGVWAEAFF. Written as DNA, the CDR3 is TGTGCCAGCAGCATCCTACTCGGGGTTTGGGCTGAAGCTTTCTTT.

The chain is built from TRBV4-3 and TRBJ1-1; TRBD1 matches 10 bases. V shed 4 bases and J 3 bases; nucleotides not matched to a gene: 11. The CDR3 is 17 amino acids. Germline V gives CDR1 LGHNA, CDR2 YSLEER. Here the CDR3 reads CASSPWTGGLGDTEAFF. DNA of the CDR3: TGCGCCAGCAGCCCTTGGACAGGGGGATTAGGCGACACTGAAGCTTTCTTT.

This sequence joins TRBV4-3 and TRBJ2-1, with 7 bases aligning to TRBD2. V trimming: 0 bases; J trimming: 8 bases; junction bases outside the gene matches: 7. CDR3 length: 15 residues. Germline CDR1 is LGHNA and CDR2 is YSLEER. The CDR3 sequence is CASSQEGGRSDEQFF. The CDR3 nucleotides are TGCGCCAGCAGCCAAGAAGGCGGGAGAAGCGATGAGCAGTTCTTC.

The V gene is TRBV28, the J gene TRBJ1-2; D possibly corresponds to TRBD1 (5 bases). CDR1 MDHEN and CDR2 SYDVKM come from the germline V gene. The CDR3 loop spans 15 amino acids. V was cut by 6 bases and J by 2 bases, with 16 bases left in between. As DNA, the CDR3 is TGTGCCAGCAGCCCATCACAGGTATTGAACTATGGCTACACCTTC. Translating it yields CASSPSQVLNYGYTF.

This clone occurred once. The chain joins TRBV7-3 to TRBJ1-2; 7 bases line up with TRBD1. Germline CDR1 SGHTA, CDR2 FQGTGA. The CDR3 length is 15 residues. V shed 0 bases and J 6 bases; nucleotides not matched to a gene: 7. This CDR3 reads CASSLTPGTVDGYTF. CDR3 DNA: TGTGCCAGCAGCTTAACCCCCGGGACAGTTGATGGCTACACCTTC.

V gene TRBV6-4 combines with J gene TRBJ2-7; no clear D gene. The CDR3 length is 16 residues. Germline V gene lookup returns CDR1 MRHNA and CDR2 SNTAGT. Deletions cut 7 bases from V and 6 bases from J, with 25 bases between. The CDR3: CASNPIFDCFAPEQYF. The CDR3 nucleotides are TGTGCCAGCAACCCGATTTTCGACTGCTTCGCTCCCGAGCAGTACTTC.

The chain links TRBV2 to TRBJ1-6; a weak D match, TRBD1 (6 bases). The germline V gene has CDR1 SNHLY and CDR2 FYNNEI. This CDR3 comprises 18 residues. V was shortened by 4 bases and J by 3 bases, with 19 bases between the two germline ends. In DNA form, the CDR3 reads TGTGCCAGCAGTGCTGATACACCTAGGACAGTCTATAATTCACCCCTCCACTTT. Its translation: CASSADTPRTVYNSPLHF.

This clone was detected a few times. The chain is built from TRBV6-2 or TRBV6-3 and TRBJ2-1; TRBD1 aligns across 7 bases. This CDR3 spans 15 amino acids. In germline, CDR1 is MNHEY, CDR2 SVGEGT. V was clipped by 5 bases and J by 1 base; unmatched bases: 5. CDR3 nucleotide sequence: TGTGCCAGCAGTATAAGACAGGGATCCTACAATGAGCAGTTCTTC. Translating it yields CASSIRQGSYNEQFF.

In its sample, this clone was seen once. The gene calls are TRBV6-1 and TRBJ2-7; the D gene is possibly TRBD2 (7 bases). From germline, CDR1 is MNHNS and CDR2 SASEGT. This CDR3 region has 15 residues. V was clipped by 2 bases and J by 1 base, with 12 bases between them. Here the CDR3 reads CASSEFAGASYEQYF. In DNA form, the CDR3 reads TGTGCCAGCAGTGAATTCGCGGGGGCGTCCTACGAGCAGTACTTC.

CDR3 coding DNA: TGTGCCAGCAGCTTTAGCGGGAGATGGTACGAGCAGTACTTC. This sequence encodes CASSFSGRWYEQYF. The rearrangement uses TRBV5-4 and TRBJ2-7, with 9 bases identical to TRBD2. This CDR3 region has 14 residues. J lost 4 bases, V lost 2 bases, and 4 bases had no gene match. CDR1 and CDR2 from the germline V gene are SGHNT and YYREEE (reference sequence).

The chain combines TRBV3-1 (or the pseudogene TRBV3-2) with TRBJ2-3; TRBD2 agrees at 8 bases. CDR3 length equals 16 residues. Trimming cost V 0 bases and J 2 bases; bases outside gene matches: 4. Germline CDR1 and CDR2: LGHDT and YNNKEL (reference sequence). This CDR3 reads CASSQDRLASTDTQYF. The CDR3 DNA is TGTGCCAGCAGCCAAGACCGACTAGCGTCCACAGATACGCAGTATTTT.

The chain is built from TRBV18 and TRBJ1-1, with no clear D. The germline CDR1 and CDR2 sequences are KGHSH and LQKENI. V was trimmed by 4 bases and J by 1 base, leaving 7 bases between them. The CDR3 contains 13 residues. The CDR3, as DNA: TGTGCCAGCTCACAGGGAGAGAACACTGAAGCTTTCTTT. Protein sequence: CASSQGENTEAFF.

The chain is built from TRBV27 and TRBJ2-1; 13 positions match TRBD2. Germline V gene data show CDR1 as MNHEY and CDR2 as SMNVEV (reference sequence). There are 15 residues in the CDR3. The trim removed 5 bases at V and 8 bases at J, leaving 6 bases unmatched. DNA of the CDR3: TGTGCCAGCAGTCCCACTAGCGGGAGGGCGGATGAGCAGTTCTTC. Residues: CASSPTSGRADEQFF.